A single sample gave rise to the 30 T cell receptor beta chains below, sequenced in a study of T cell responses to AZD1222 COVID-19 vaccine. This table comes from immunoSEQ multiplex PCR, and its TCRdb copy is limited to in-frame clones, with some not included. The repertoire holds roughly 120,000 clones, with roughly 85% as singletons. Sequenced material: peripheral blood, taken on day 0 of MenACWY control vaccination. All receptors derive from an adult in good health.

This chain joins TRBV29-1 and TRBJ2-1; the match to TRBD2 covers 8 bases. The CDR3 is 14 amino acids. From germline, CDR1 is SQVTM and CDR2 ANQGSEA. J gave up 3 bases and V 3 bases, and 4 bases lay outside the gene matches. The CDR3 sequence is CSVEGTRNYNEQFF. In nucleotides, the CDR3 is TGCAGCGTTGAGGGGACTAGAAACTACAATGAGCAGTTCTTC.

The V and J genes are TRBV5-1 and TRBJ1-2, with 7 bases matching TRBD1. CDR1 is SGHRS and CDR2 is YFSETQ in the germline V gene. V lost 4 bases, J lost 8 bases, and 8 bases stayed unmatched. The CDR3 loop spans 13 amino acids. As DNA, the CDR3 is TGCGCCAGCAGCGAGGACAGGAGGCAGGGCTACACCTTC. As protein: CASSEDRRQGYTF.

V gene TRBV18 combines with J gene TRBJ2-2, with D hard to call. V gave up 2 bases and J gave up 0 bases, with 13 bases separating them. Germline CDR1 reads KGHSH; CDR2 reads LQKENI. The CDR3 covers 17 residues. The CDR3 loop is CASSPIAPGSNTGELFF. CDR3 nucleotide sequence: TGTGCCAGCTCACCAATTGCCCCAGGATCGAACACCGGGGAGCTGTTTTTT.

V usage is TRBV3-1 (or the pseudogene TRBV3-2) and J usage is TRBJ1-2, with 8 bases matching TRBD1. CDR1 is LGHDT, CDR2 YNNKEL, per germline (reference sequence). This CDR3 has 15 amino acids. V gave up 1 base and J gave up 6 bases; unmatched junction bases: 7. This CDR3 is CASSQGDRGGNGYTF. CDR3 coding DNA: TGTGCCAGCAGCCAAGGAGACAGGGGAGGAAATGGCTACACCTTC.

V usage is TRBV28 and J usage is TRBJ1-6; D gene ambiguous. The V gene lost 3 bases and the J gene lost 5 bases, with 11 bases spanning the gap. CDR3 length equals 15 residues. Per the germline V gene, CDR1 is MDHEN and CDR2 is SYDVKM. CDR3 region: CASSFRVGNNSPLHF. Here the CDR3 DNA reads TGTGCCAGCAGTTTTAGGGTTGGGAATAATTCACCCCTCCACTTT.

This clone turned up a few times. The rearrangement joins TRBV3-1 (or the pseudogene TRBV3-2) to TRBJ1-5; D gene uncertain. V lost 0 bases and J 7 bases, leaving 7 bases between the germline ends. CDR1 is LGHDT, CDR2 YNNKEL, per germline (reference sequence). CDR3 size: 13 residues. CDR3 residues: CASSQDSVQPQHF. For the CDR3, the DNA is TGTGCCAGCAGCCAAGATTCGGTCCAGCCCCAGCATTTT.

The gene calls are TRBV6-5 and TRBJ1-6, with unresolved D. Trimming cost V 4 bases and J 8 bases, with 9 bases left between them. CDR1 and CDR2 from the germline V gene are MNHEY and SVGAGI. The CDR3 covers 13 residues. The DNA of the CDR3 is TGTGCCAGCAGTTTCGAAACGCATTCACCCCTCCACTTT. Its translation is CASSFETHSPLHF.

The rearrangement uses TRBV2 and TRBJ1-3; D is ambiguous. There are 14 residues in the CDR3. Germline V gene lookup returns CDR1 SNHLY and CDR2 FYNNEI. V was clipped by 5 bases and J by 0 bases, with 8 bases between them. This chain's CDR3 is CASSRTVSGNTIYF. CDR3 sequence (DNA): TGTGCCAGCAGTCGGACCGTCTCTGGAAACACCATATATTTT. Full variable domain (outside the CDR3, taken from reference TRBV2 and TRBJ1-3): EPEVTQTPSHQVTQMGQEVILRCVPISNHLYFYWYRQILGQKVEFLVSFYNNEISEKSEIFDDQFSVERPDGSNFTLKIRSTKLEDSAMYFCASSRTVSGNTIYFGEGSWLTVV.

This clone occurred a few times. The V and J genes are TRBV28 and TRBJ1-6, with 10 bases that match TRBD1. The CDR3 spans 15 residues. V trimming: 5 bases; J trimming: 9 bases; junction bases outside the gene matches: 7. Germline assignment: CDR1 MDHEN and CDR2 SYDVKM. The CDR3 sequence is CASSPDRGSLSPLHF. The CDR3 DNA sequence: TGTGCCAGCAGTCCGGACAGGGGGTCTCTTTCACCCCTCCACTTT.

The chain joins TRBV28 to TRBJ2-5; TRBD1 is a possible D gene (5 bases). The CDR3 has 11 residues. From germline, CDR1 is MDHEN and CDR2 SYDVKM. V shed 5 bases and J shed 7 bases, with 8 bases lying between them. The CDR3 sequence: CASSTQGTQYF. As DNA, the CDR3 is TGTGCCAGCAGTACCCAGGGGACCCAGTACTTC.

This chain links TRBV30 with TRBJ1-1, with 10 bases lining up with TRBD1. The CDR3 sequence is 15 residues long. After removal of 3 bases from V and 1 base from J, the junction contained 5 bases not matched to a gene. CDR1 and CDR2 (germline): GTSNPN, SVGIG (reference sequence). The CDR3 protein is CAWRGQGLGNTEAFF. The CDR3 region has the DNA TGTGCCTGGAGGGGACAGGGGCTGGGGAACACTGAAGCTTTCTTT.

The V and J genes are TRBV27 and TRBJ1-6; the D gene is possibly TRBD1 (6 bases). This CDR3 region has 15 residues. V was shortened by 3 bases and J by 7 bases, with 13 bases between the two germline ends. Germline loops: CDR1 MNHEY, CDR2 SMNVEV (reference sequence). DNA for the CDR3: TGTGCCAGCAGTTTGGGAGGACAGCCGAATTCACCCCTCCACTTT. This translates into CASSLGGQPNSPLHF.

The chain joins TRBV5-1 to TRBJ2-5; D ambiguous. V was clipped by 0 bases and J by 5 bases, with 8 bases between them. This CDR3 spans 13 amino acids. Germline V gene data show CDR1 as SGHRS and CDR2 as YFSETQ. The chain's CDR3 is CASSLAEDETQYF. The CDR3 nucleotides read TGCGCCAGCAGCTTGGCAGAAGATGAGACCCAGTACTTC.

The chain employs TRBV18 and TRBJ2-1; 9 bases line up with TRBD2. This CDR3 has 14 amino acids. Per the germline V gene, CDR1 is KGHSH and CDR2 is LQKENI. The J segment lost 10 bases and the V segment lost 0 bases, leaving 4 bases of the junction unmatched. In nucleotides, the CDR3 is TGTGCCAGCTCACCACCGCTAGCGGGGCACGAGCAGTTCTTC. Amino acids: CASSPPLAGHEQFF.

This clone was seen only a few times. This chain uses TRBV18 with TRBJ2-7, with D possibly matching TRBD1 (6 bases). Germline CDR1 is KGHSH and CDR2 is LQKENI. The length of the CDR3 is 11 residues. Trimming stripped 10 bases from V and 6 bases from J, with 13 bases between. The CDR3 is CATGLQGEQYF. As DNA, the CDR3 is TGTGCCACCGGTCTACAGGGCGAGCAGTACTTC.

V usage is TRBV7-2 and J usage is TRBJ1-5; no clear D. The CDR3 has 14 residues. Between the trimmed V and J ends, which lost 0 bases and 9 bases, there was a span of 12 bases. Germline V gene data show CDR1 as SGHTA and CDR2 as FQGNSA. The CDR3 here is CASSLAGAELPQHF. The CDR3 DNA sequence: TGTGCCAGCAGCTTAGCTGGCGCGGAACTGCCCCAGCATTTT.

The gene calls are TRBV18 and TRBJ2-7; D may be TRBD1 or TRBD2 (6 bases each). Trimming cost V 1 base and J 7 bases, with 14 bases left between them. CDR3 length: 14 amino acids. Germline V CDR1 and CDR2: KGHSH, LQKENI. The CDR3 DNA reads TGTGCCAGCTCACCACTTCGGGGGCTATGGGAGCAGTACTTC. It encodes CASSPLRGLWEQYF.

The chain employs TRBV4-2 and TRBJ2-7; 10 nucleotides agree with TRBD1. The CDR3 is 16 residues long. The trim removed 4 bases at V and 3 bases at J, leaving 9 bases unmatched. Germline CDR1 and CDR2: LGHNA and YNFKEQ. The CDR3 protein is CASSPWDRDRGYEQYF. DNA of the CDR3: TGTGCCAGCAGCCCCTGGGACCGGGACAGGGGCTACGAGCAGTACTTC.

This chain joins TRBV7-3 and TRBJ2-1; 10 bases map to TRBD2. The germline V gene has CDR1 SGHTA and CDR2 FQGTGA. The CDR3 is 15 residues long. Losses at the gene ends were 3 bases for V and 4 bases for J; bases not matched to a gene: 3. CDR3 DNA: TGTGCCAGCAGCTTTCTAGCGGGGGCATACAATGAGCAGTTCTTC. Amino acids: CASSFLAGAYNEQFF.

The V gene is TRBV6-5, the J gene TRBJ1-5, with D uncertain. Germline V lookup: CDR1 MNHEY, CDR2 SVGAGI. The CDR3 covers 13 residues. Trimming pared 10 bases from V and 4 bases from J, leaving 14 bases between. CDR3 nucleotides: TGTGCCACAAAAAGGACCTTTAATCAGCCCCAGCATTTT. Translating gives CATKRTFNQPQHF.

V usage is TRBV19 and J usage is TRBJ1-5; D unclear. Germline V gene lookup returns CDR1 LNHDA and CDR2 SQIVND (reference sequence). Trimming shortened V by 3 bases and J by 0 bases, and 9 bases separated the two germline ends. CDR3 size: 15 residues. The CDR3 DNA reads as TGTGCCAGTAGTATTGGAGGGTATAGCAATCAGCCCCAGCATTTT. It specifies CASSIGGYSNQPQHF.

The V gene is TRBV6-5, the J gene TRBJ1-6, with D unclear. CDR3 length: 14 amino acids. Looked up from germline, CDR1 is MNHEY and CDR2 is SVGAGI. V was clipped by 0 bases and J by 6 bases, with 6 bases between them. CDR3 DNA: TGTGCCAGCAGTTACTCTGGGATTAATTCACCCCTCCACTTT. Amino acids: CASSYSGINSPLHF.

The chain uses TRBV5-1 and TRBJ1-4; D is undetermined. Germline CDR1 SGHRS, CDR2 YFSETQ. V was clipped by 4 bases and J by 0 bases, with 7 bases between them. This CDR3 is built from 14 residues. The CDR3 DNA reads TGCGCCAGCAGCCCACAAGCAACTAATGAAAAACTGTTTTTT. Translation: CASSPQATNEKLFF.

The chain carries TRBV18 and TRBJ2-3; no clear D gene. V lost 6 bases to trimming and J lost 5 bases, with 12 bases between them. Germline CDR1 KGHSH, CDR2 LQKENI. CDR3 size: 13 residues. The CDR3 protein is CASSPAQLDTQYF. CDR3 nucleotide sequence: TGTGCCAGCTCCCCGGCGCAATTAGATACGCAGTATTTT.

V usage is TRBV5-8 and J usage is TRBJ2-7; 9 nucleotides agree with TRBD1. The germline CDR1 and CDR2 sequences are SGHTS and YDEGEE. J gave up 6 bases and V 4 bases, and 5 bases lay outside the gene matches. This CDR3 comprises 13 residues. CDR3 coding DNA: TGTGCCAGCAGCCGGGGACAGGGTCCCGAGCAGTACTTC. Its translation: CASSRGQGPEQYF.

This clone has only a few counts. V is TRBV2 and J is TRBJ2-7; D is possibly TRBD1 (7 bases). CDR1 and CDR2 (germline): SNHLY, FYNNEI. The CDR3 extends over 14 amino acids. Trimming stripped 6 bases from V and 0 bases from J, with 12 bases between. CDR3 nucleotides: TGTGCCAGCAGAGCCAGGGGGGCCTCCTACGAGCAGTACTTC. It translates to CASRARGASYEQYF. The full variable domain, with the rest looked up from reference TRBV2 and TRBJ2-7, is EPEVTQTPSHQVTQMGQEVILRCVPISNHLYFYWYRQILGQKVEFLVSFYNNEISEKSEIFDDQFSVERPDGSNFTLKIRSTKLEDSAMYFCASRARGASYEQYFGPGTRLTVT.

The rearrangement links TRBV28 to TRBJ2-7; the D is unclear. The CDR3 length is 12 residues. V lost 3 bases to trimming and J lost 4 bases, with 7 bases between them. CDR1 and CDR2 (germline): MDHEN, SYDVKM. The CDR3 DNA follows: TGTGCCAGCAGTTTTTCTGGATACGAGCAGTACTTC. Protein sequence: CASSFSGYEQYF.

The gene calls are TRBV6-2 or TRBV6-3 and TRBJ2-3; 10 bases are a match to TRBD2. Germline CDR1 MNHEY, CDR2 SVGEGT. The CDR3 contains 18 residues. V was clipped by 2 bases and J by 2 bases; unmatched bases: 10. The CDR3 here is CASSYVAGGPTPTDTQYF. The CDR3 DNA reads TGTGCCAGCAGTTACGTAGCGGGGGGCCCTACCCCCACAGATACGCAGTATTTT.

This clone appeared once. The chain carries TRBV18 and TRBJ1-1; D possibly corresponds to TRBD1 (5 bases). Germline CDR1 KGHSH, CDR2 LQKENI. The V gene lost 5 bases and the J gene lost 1 base, with 8 bases spanning the gap. This CDR3 is built from 13 residues. The CDR3 DNA follows: TGTGCCAGCTCATCAGACAGGAACACTGAAGCTTTCTTT. This gives the protein CASSSDRNTEAFF.

This clone occurred a few times. This chain connects TRBV3-1 (or the pseudogene TRBV3-2) to TRBJ2-3, with D possibly matching TRBD2 (6 bases). V lost 0 bases and J lost 6, with 19 bases in between. This CDR3 has 17 residues. Germline values: CDR1 LGHDT, CDR2 YNNKEL (reference sequence). As DNA, the CDR3 is TGTGCCAGCAGCCAAGAATTAGGGACTTTCCAAAGGGATACGCAGTATTTT. The encoded protein is CASSQELGTFQRDTQYF.